This is a list of T cell receptor beta chains from one sample in a study of blood T cell repertoires in COVID-19. Data came from immunoSEQ multiplex PCR; TCRdb stores just in-frame clones and leaves some out. The sample has over 150,000 clones, roughly 88% seen once. Sequencing used peripheral blood. These receptors were taken from a man aged 50-60 years with COVID-19, enrolled during active disease. The CDR3 runs from the conserved cysteine through the conserved F or W. The D gene is left open where the match is weak. Not all rows give a size; the values are once, few, many and, for expanded clones, a class.

d_gene: TRBD1
abundance: -
j_gene: TRBJ1-2
v_gene: TRBV15
CDR3nt: TGTGCCACCAGCAGAGATACGGGGACAGGCTATGGCTACACCTTC
CDR3aa: CATSRDTGTGYGYTF

d_gene: TRBD2
abundance: once
j_gene: TRBJ2-2
v_gene: TRBV5-1
CDR3nt: TGCGCCAGCAGCTTGAGGACTAGCGGGGCGACGAACACCGGGGAGCTGTTTTTT
CDR3aa: CASSLRTSGATNTGELFF

d_gene: -
abundance: few
j_gene: TRBJ1-4
v_gene: TRBV19
CDR3nt: TGTGCCAGTAGTATAGGAGTGGAAAAACTGTTTTTT
CDR3aa: CASSIGVEKLFF

d_gene: -
abundance: few
j_gene: TRBJ2-7
v_gene: TRBV4-3
CDR3nt: TGCGCCAGCAGCCAAGACCCCGGGAGCTCCTACGAGCAGTACTTC
CDR3aa: CASSQDPGSSYEQYF

d_gene: -
abundance: -
j_gene: TRBJ2-3
v_gene: TRBV7-3
CDR3nt: TGTGCCAGCAGCTTAGTGGGAGGGGGGATAGATACGCAGTATTTT
CDR3aa: CASSLVGGGIDTQYF

d_gene: TRBD2
abundance: -
j_gene: TRBJ2-3
v_gene: TRBV5-1
CDR3nt: TGCGCCAGCAGCCCCGGGGGGTACACAGATACGCAGTATTTT
CDR3aa: CASSPGGYTDTQYF

d_gene: TRBD1
abundance: -
j_gene: TRBJ1-5
v_gene: TRBV27
CDR3nt: TGTGCCAGCTCGCGCTGGACAGGGGATAATCAGCCCCAGCATTTT
CDR3aa: CASSRWTGDNQPQHF

d_gene: TRBD1
abundance: -
j_gene: TRBJ2-3
v_gene: TRBV6-6
CDR3nt: TGTGCCAGCAGTTACGAGGGACAGGGGGCTTCAGATACGCAGTATTTT
CDR3aa: CASSYEGQGASDTQYF

d_gene: TRBD1
abundance: once
j_gene: TRBJ1-5
v_gene: TRBV7-9
CDR3nt: TGTGCCAGCAGCTTAGGCACAGACAGGGGAAGCAATCAGCCCCAGCATTTT
CDR3aa: CASSLGTDRGSNQPQHF

d_gene: TRBD1
abundance: -
j_gene: TRBJ1-2
v_gene: TRBV6-5
CDR3nt: TGTGCCAGCAGTTACCGAGGGACAGCACACTATGGCTACACCTTC
CDR3aa: CASSYRGTAHYGYTF

d_gene: -
abundance: -
j_gene: TRBJ1-4
v_gene: TRBV2
CDR3nt: TGTGCCAGCAGCGGGGTAGCTAATGAAAAACTGTTTTTT
CDR3aa: CASSGVANEKLFF

d_gene: TRBD2
abundance: -
j_gene: TRBJ2-3
v_gene: TRBV7-9
CDR3nt: TGTGCCAGCAGTTATAGCGGGAGCACAGATACGCAGTATTTT
CDR3aa: CASSYSGSTDTQYF

d_gene: -
abundance: once
j_gene: TRBJ2-3
v_gene: TRBV3-1/TRBV3-2
CDR3nt: TGTGCCAGCAGCCCCATCGTGGGGGGTGGGACAGATACGCAGTATTTT
CDR3aa: CASSPIVGGGTDTQYF

d_gene: TRBD2
abundance: -
j_gene: TRBJ2-3
v_gene: TRBV11-2
CDR3nt: TGTGCCAGCAGCCCTCTCCGGACTAGCGGGAGGGACGGAGATACGCAGTATTTT
CDR3aa: CASSPLRTSGRDGDTQYF

d_gene: TRBD1
abundance: -
j_gene: TRBJ2-5
v_gene: TRBV28
CDR3nt: TGTGCCAGCAGCCGAATGGGGACAGTATTGGAGACCCAGTACTTC
CDR3aa: CASSRMGTVLETQYF

d_gene: -
abundance: -
j_gene: TRBJ1-4
v_gene: TRBV7-8
CDR3nt: TGTGCCAGCAGCTTAAGAGTGGTGGGGGCTATAACTAATGAAAAACTGTTTTTT
CDR3aa: CASSLRVVGAITNEKLFF

d_gene: -
abundance: -
j_gene: TRBJ2-1
v_gene: TRBV2
CDR3nt: TGTGCCAGCACAGGGCCGAGCTCCTACAATGAGCAGTTCTTC
CDR3aa: CASTGPSSYNEQFF

d_gene: TRBD1
abundance: -
j_gene: TRBJ2-7
v_gene: TRBV7-2
CDR3nt: TGTGCCAGCAGCTTAGGGGGACAGTTTTCAACCGCCTACGAGCAGTACTTC
CDR3aa: CASSLGGQFSTAYEQYF

d_gene: -
abundance: once
j_gene: TRBJ1-5
v_gene: TRBV3-1/TRBV3-2
CDR3nt: TGTGCCAGCAGCCAAGATTTGGGGGCCACCCGGGCCTTCAATCAGCCCCAGCATTTT
CDR3aa: CASSQDLGATRAFNQPQHF

d_gene: TRBD1
abundance: -
j_gene: TRBJ1-5
v_gene: TRBV30
CDR3nt: TGTGCCTGGAGTGAGGGACAGGGAGGTAATCAGCCCCAGCATTTT
CDR3aa: CAWSEGQGGNQPQHF

d_gene: -
abundance: -
j_gene: TRBJ2-1
v_gene: TRBV29-1
CDR3nt: TGCAGCGGTATGCAGAGGAACAGGAATGAGCAGTTCTTC
CDR3aa: CSGMQRNRNEQFF

d_gene: TRBD2
abundance: -
j_gene: TRBJ2-3
v_gene: TRBV14
CDR3nt: TGTGCCAGCAGTCAACGTCCGGGGGGAAGGACAGATACGCAGTATTTT
CDR3aa: CASSQRPGGRTDTQYF

d_gene: TRBD1
abundance: -
j_gene: TRBJ1-1
v_gene: TRBV19
CDR3nt: TGTGCCAGTAGTATAGATCGGGGACAGATAATAAGTCCTTCAGCTTTCTTT
CDR3aa: CASSIDRGQIISPSAFF

d_gene: -
abundance: -
j_gene: TRBJ1-4
v_gene: TRBV2
CDR3nt: TGTGCCAGCAGTGATGGGGAGGCGAATGAAAAACTGTTTTTT
CDR3aa: CASSDGEANEKLFF

d_gene: TRBD2
abundance: -
j_gene: TRBJ2-1
v_gene: TRBV6-5
CDR3nt: TGTGCCAGCAGTCCCGGACTAGCGGGAGTCGGGGAGTTGTTCTTC
CDR3aa: CASSPGLAGVGELFF

d_gene: TRBD1
abundance: -
j_gene: TRBJ2-6
v_gene: TRBV4-3
CDR3nt: TGCGCCAGCAGCCAAGACAGCCGGGACAGGGGCTCTGGGGCCAACGTCCTGACTTTC
CDR3aa: CASSQDSRDRGSGANVLTF